This T cell receptor (beta chain) was obtained from a study of CD8 T cells in ankylosing spondylitis. The trim removed 5 bases at V and 1 base at J, leaving 9 bases unmatched. Germline loops: CDR1 SEHNR, CDR2 FQNEAQ (reference sequence). This CDR3 comprises 16 residues. In TCRdb, the 5' RACE reads were re-called with MiXCR into one record per CDR3 protein. The table shows roughly 230,000 distinct CDR3 sequences, with over 7% occurring only once. Study-level findings and limits: Reportedly, matched ankylosing spondylitis synovial fluid was significantly enriched for disease-linked clones. Disease-linked clones, CD8+, were relatively rare in peripheral blood. Seemingly distinctive of ankylosing spondylitis blood was a TCR beta motif formed by eight highly homologous variants.

This clonotype was counted only a few times. Its antigen is as yet unknown. Sequencing input: blood, either unsorted or a sorted T cell fraction (not recorded which). The receptor was isolated from a female donor with ankylosing spondylitis or in good health (not recorded which). The chain couples TRBV7-9 to TRBJ2-7, with TRBD1 identical over 9 bases. CDR3 sequence reads: CASSRAGQGQSYEQYF. The CDR3 bases are TGTGCCAGCAGCCGCGCGGGACAGGGACAATCCTACGAGCAGTACTTC.